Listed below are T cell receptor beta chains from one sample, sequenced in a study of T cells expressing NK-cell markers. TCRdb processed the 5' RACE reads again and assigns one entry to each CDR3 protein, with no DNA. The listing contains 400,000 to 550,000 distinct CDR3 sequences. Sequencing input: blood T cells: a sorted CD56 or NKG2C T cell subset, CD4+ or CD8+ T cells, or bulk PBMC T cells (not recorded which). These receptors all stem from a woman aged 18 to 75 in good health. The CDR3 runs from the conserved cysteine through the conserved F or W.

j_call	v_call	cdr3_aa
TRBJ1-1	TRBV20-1	CSASDFQGTNTEAFF
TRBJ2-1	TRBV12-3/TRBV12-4	CASTRGDGKSYNEQFF
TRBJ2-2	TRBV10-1	CASRASGGELFF
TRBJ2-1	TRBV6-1	CASSQGITYNEQFF
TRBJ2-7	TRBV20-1	CSAQASGRPFYEQYF
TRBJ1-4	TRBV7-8	CASSLSSGNEKLFF
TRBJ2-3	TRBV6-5	CASSYDRARDTQYF
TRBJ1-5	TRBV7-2	CASSLVGPEQPQHF
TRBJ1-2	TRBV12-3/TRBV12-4	CASSLSQDLYGYTF
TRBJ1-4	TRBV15	CATSRTGTGSEKLFF
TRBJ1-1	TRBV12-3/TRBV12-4	CASSPRWANTEAFF
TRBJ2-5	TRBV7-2	CASSSPPGENQYF
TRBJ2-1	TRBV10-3	CATRTSGSSNEQFF
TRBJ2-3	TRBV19	CAAQGQNTDTQYF
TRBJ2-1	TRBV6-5	CASSYFPSGVVVSNEQFF
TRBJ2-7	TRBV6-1	CASSEGTSGRNEQYF
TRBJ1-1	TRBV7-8	CASSLDENTEAFF
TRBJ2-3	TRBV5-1	CASSLRQATDTQYF
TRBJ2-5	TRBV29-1	CSELGREETQYF
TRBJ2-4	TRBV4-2	CASSQEVRENIQYF
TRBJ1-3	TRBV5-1	CASSLGSAGSSGNTIYF
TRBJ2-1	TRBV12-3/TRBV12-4	CASSRGPNEQFF
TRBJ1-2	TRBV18	CASSPSGVNDYGYTF
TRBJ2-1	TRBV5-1	CASSLVGLAGGYNEQFF
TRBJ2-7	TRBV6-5	CASSYVLMAGEQYF
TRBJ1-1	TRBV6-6	CATGRQNTEAFF
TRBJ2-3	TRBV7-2	CASSPVADYTDTQYF
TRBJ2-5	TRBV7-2	CASSLGASAEETQYF
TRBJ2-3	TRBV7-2	CASSLSGVRGVGADTQYF
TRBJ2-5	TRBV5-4	CASSRPGGVAQETQYF
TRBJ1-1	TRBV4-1	CASSRITGGAEAFF
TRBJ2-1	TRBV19	CASSTPSGGAYNEQFF
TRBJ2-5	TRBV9	CASSPSGLRGETQYF
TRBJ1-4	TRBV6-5	CASSNSNRADNEKLFF
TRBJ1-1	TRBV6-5	CASSSLKGAGGGDTEAFF
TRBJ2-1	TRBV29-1	CSVVGNNEQFF
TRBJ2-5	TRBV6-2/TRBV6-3	CASSHIVETQYF
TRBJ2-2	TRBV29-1	CSVSNTGELFF
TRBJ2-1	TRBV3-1	CASSQTGGTYNEQFF
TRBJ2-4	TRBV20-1	CSARGTGINKNIQYF
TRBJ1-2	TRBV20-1	CSASPGHPRDYGYTF
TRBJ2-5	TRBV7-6	CASSLTSLETQYF
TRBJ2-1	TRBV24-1	CATSDVEGQGGPNEQFF
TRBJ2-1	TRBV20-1	CSARETGQVYNEQFF
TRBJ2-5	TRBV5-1	CASSRSGQLAETQYF
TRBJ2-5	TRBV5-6	CASSSTGPQETQYF
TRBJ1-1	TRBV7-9	CASSLGGEGTMNTEAFF